Listed below are T cell receptor beta chains from one sample, sequenced in a study of early T cells in non-severe SARS-CoV-2 infection. TCRdb re-called the 5' RACE reads through MiXCR, storing one row per CDR3 protein. The table lists about 94,000 distinct CDR3 sequences, less than 15% of them singletons. The specimen was whole blood. The receptors originated from an adult who was a healthcare worker with PCR-confirmed SARS-CoV-2 infection or an uninfected control (not recorded which). The conserved cysteine and the conserved F or W are not part of the CDR3 here.

j_gene	v_gene	len	CDR3aa
TRBJ1-5	TRBV7-2	13	ASSSLAGGIQPQH
TRBJ2-6	TRBV6-5	13	ASSYGNSGANVLT
TRBJ2-7	TRBV29-1	8	SVGVYEQY
TRBJ2-2	TRBV20-1	14	SASRPLAGATGELF
TRBJ2-7	TRBV10-3	12	AISERDISYEQY
TRBJ2-1	TRBV6-2/TRBV6-3	13	ASSSAGTGDNEQF
TRBJ1-1	TRBV20-1	18	SARDPGAFRGFSFGTEAF
TRBJ1-1	TRBV6-6	9	ATAGDTEAF
TRBJ1-1	TRBV29-1	9	SVVGDTEAF
TRBJ1-5	TRBV20-1	13	SAGAGTGVGQPQH
TRBJ2-2	TRBV12-3/TRBV12-4	13	ASRPRDRVFRELF
TRBJ2-1	TRBV11-3	13	ASSPTGRSYNEQF
TRBJ2-7	TRBV3-1	13	ASSAKGLLAGEQY
TRBJ2-5	TRBV7-2	9	ASSPGGPKV
TRBJ2-7	TRBV7-8	14	ASSLAGESLGGEQY
TRBJ2-1	TRBV5-1	14	ASSLGRGLSYNEQF
TRBJ2-3	TRBV5-4	12	ASSLDRMADTQY
TRBJ2-7	TRBV19	13	ASSINIRAAYEQY
TRBJ1-6	TRBV6-1	12	ASTKLSQNSPLH
TRBJ2-7	TRBV28	13	ASSNSGTGSYEQY
TRBJ2-7	TRBV7-8	13	ASSWGTHPLDEQY
TRBJ2-7	TRBV28	13	ASSLSSGRRYEQY
TRBJ1-5	TRBV7-9	12	ASSHDFGRQPQH
TRBJ2-7	TRBV29-1	9	SGTGAYEQY
TRBJ2-5	TRBV20-1	10	SAPQGQETQY
TRBJ1-1	TRBV20-1	13	SASGNREGKTEAF
TRBJ1-4	TRBV20-1	13	SARDEGAAEQKLF
TRBJ2-7	TRBV7-9	11	ASSPPLGAEQY
TRBJ1-1	TRBV7-7	11	ASSLRSGTEAF
TRBJ2-5	TRBV9	12	ASSPFGSQETQY
TRBJ1-2	TRBV28	10	ASSSPPGFHT
TRBJ1-2	TRBV7-8	12	ASSLDAGYYGYT
TRBJ2-7	TRBV7-2	11	ASSTQGGDEQY
TRBJ1-5	TRBV2	13	ASSEAEGAGQPQH
TRBJ1-1	TRBV3-1	11	ASSQTANTEAF
TRBJ2-4	TRBV12-3/TRBV12-4	15	ASKGTGWDQTKNIQY
TRBJ2-1	TRBV5-6	13	ASSLRDRGRHEQF